This T cell receptor (beta chain) was observed in a study of identical twins. Overall study results and limits: Zero-insertion findings could be partly confounded by invariant cells (MAIT and iNKT cells).

TCRdb re-derived calls from the 5' RACE reads in MiXCR, one entry per CDR3 protein. The data show around 960,000 distinct CDR3 sequences, roughly an eighth seen once. V dropped 2 bases and J dropped 16 bases, with 12 bases sitting between them. From germline, CDR1 is DFQATT and CDR2 SNEGSKA (reference sequence). The CDR3 is made up of 11 amino acids. Many counts were recorded for this clonotype. Its antigen is as yet unknown. The sample was also linked to a second study, of yellow fever vaccine responses in identical twins.

The source of this sequence is a woman in her late teens or twenties in good health. The specimen sequenced was PBMCs. The chain combines TRBV20-1 with TRBJ1-6, with TRBD1 as a possible D gene (5 bases). CDR3 nucleotide sequence: TGCAGTGCTAGAACCGGGGGGTTTCTCCACTTT. Protein sequence: CSARTGGFLHF.